This entry features one T cell receptor (beta chain) sequence. What it binds is unknown. This entry belongs to a study of CD4 T cells in relation to SARS-CoV-2 and coronaviruses. Whole-study results and caveats: The assay detects memory recall responses, not culture-primed primary responses. The cross-reactivity analysis covered only spike protein, not other viral proteins.

Sequenced by immunoSEQ multiplex PCR; TCRdb stores in-frame clones only, minus some. The sample carries some 64,000 clones, about 94% recorded once. CD4+ T cells from unexposed donors were obtained before the COVID-19 pandemic (2011-2018). This sequence was found in a human donor in good health. The sequenced material came from naive CD4+ T cells from PBMCs. Subset specified: naive CD4+ T cells isolated by negative enrichment.

CDR3 in amino acids: CASSLGLVGPSTAFF. The CDR3 DNA reads TGTGCCAGCAGCTTAGGCCTTGTAGGGCCCTCGACAGCTTTCTTT. V usage is TRBV7-2 and J usage is TRBJ1-1; no clear D gene. The germline V and J ends were trimmed by 1 base and 10 bases, with 19 bases remaining between them. Looked up from germline, CDR1 is SGHTA and CDR2 is FQGNSA. CDR3 length: 15 residues.